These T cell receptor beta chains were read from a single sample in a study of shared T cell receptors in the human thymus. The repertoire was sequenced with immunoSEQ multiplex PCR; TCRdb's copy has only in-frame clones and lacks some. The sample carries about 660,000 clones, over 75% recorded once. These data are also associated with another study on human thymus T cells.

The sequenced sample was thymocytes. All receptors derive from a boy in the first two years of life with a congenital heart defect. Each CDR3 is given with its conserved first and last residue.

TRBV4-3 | CASSQASGNSYEQYF
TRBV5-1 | CASSPARGSYEQYF
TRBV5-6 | CASSISGFHNEQFF
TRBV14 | CASSQSQGGHNEQFF
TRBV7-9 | CASSRRGYEQYF
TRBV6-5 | CASSYTSGLYQETQYF
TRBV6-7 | CASSYSETRAPRADTQYF
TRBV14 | CASSQPDTASRHYGYTF
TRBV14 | CASSQVRSGPPLYGYTF
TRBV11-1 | CASSLVPGGRTEAFF
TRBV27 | CASLTSSSGNTIYF
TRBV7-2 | CASSFLSGNTIYF
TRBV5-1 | CASTDSSDEQFF